One T cell receptor (beta chain) is described in this entry. No antigen is known for it. This entry comes from a study of shared clonotypes between healthy human individuals. Study as a whole: Per-donor plates numbered three CD4 naive, three CD4 memory, two CD8 naive and one CD8 memory.

In the naive CD8 group, cells lacked CD45RO and were positively selected for CCR7, so terminally differentiated effector memory CD45RA+ cells were left out. Donors had no recently reported acute infections or vaccinations and were HIV-negative. Study results and caveats: The sole specimen, blood, was sampled, and tissue repertoires likely differ.

The table came from immunoSEQ multiplex PCR; TCRdb's copy has only in-frame clones and leaves some out. The sample yields around 1.9 million clones, just under 95% seen once. This receptor was taken from a man aged 18 to 29 in good health. Some clones in this sample may be carry-over from other donors' samples. The source material was naive CD8+ T cells from PBMCs.

CDR3: CASSNRLAGGPSDEQYF. CDR3 nucleotides: TGTGCCAGCAGCAATCGACTAGCGGGAGGGCCCTCGGACGAGCAGTACTTC. The chain uses TRBV7-3 and TRBJ2-7; 14 bases align to TRBD2. The germline V gene has CDR1 SGHTA and CDR2 FQGTGA. V lost 5 bases and J lost 5; bases outside the gene matches: 11. There are 17 residues in the CDR3.